Below, 19 T cell receptor beta chains from the same sample are listed, as sequenced in a study of blood T cell repertoires in COVID-19. The repertoire was sequenced with immunoSEQ multiplex PCR; TCRdb's copy has only in-frame clones and lacks some. Found here are 200,000 or so clones, about 87% of them singletons; the top ten hold less than 3.5%. The specimen sequenced was peripheral blood. The receptors were sampled from a man under 40 with COVID-19, enrolled during active disease.

The chain has TRBV4-1 and TRBJ2-7, with TRBD2 matching 10 bases. This CDR3 region has 16 residues. Germline lookup yields CDR1 MGHRA and CDR2 YSYEKL. Trimming cost V 1 base and J 3 bases; bases outside gene matches: 6. CDR3 DNA sequence: TGCGCCAGCAGCCAAGCACAAGCGGGGGGGCTCTACGAGCAGTACTTC. The encoded protein is CASSQAQAGGLYEQYF.

This clone was found once. The chain has TRBV7-2 and TRBJ1-2; 7 bases are shared with TRBD1. CDR1 and CDR2 (germline): SGHTA, FQGNSA. This CDR3 has 13 amino acids. The junction had 5 bases not matched to a gene; V was cut back by 2 bases and J by 8 bases. The CDR3 sequence: CASSLTDRAGYTF. Written as DNA, the CDR3 is TGTGCCAGCAGCTTAACTGACAGGGCCGGCTACACCTTC.

This chain connects TRBV5-8 to TRBJ2-7; possibly TRBD2 for D (7 bases). The germline V gene encodes CDR1 SGHTS and CDR2 YDEGEE. The CDR3 totals 15 residues. Trimming removed 6 bases from V and 5 bases from J, with 21 bases in between. The CDR3 protein is CASTLRGGRINEQYF. CDR3 in DNA: TGTGCCAGCACCCTGAGGGGGGGCCGAATAAACGAGCAGTACTTC.

CDR3 DNA: TGTGCCAGCACCCGGACTAGCGGGTATCAAGAGACCCAGTACTTC. Residues: CASTRTSGYQETQYF. The chain joins TRBV11-2 to TRBJ2-5; 11 positions match TRBD2. Germline V gene data show CDR1 as SGHAT and CDR2 as FQNNGV. J lost 2 bases, V lost 7 bases, and 6 bases had no gene match. The length of the CDR3 is 15 residues.

V gene TRBV7-8 combines with J gene TRBJ1-5; D gene unclear. Trimming shortened V by 1 base and J by 5 bases, and 21 bases separated the two germline ends. The CDR3 spans 18 residues. Germline V gene lookup returns CDR1 SGHVS and CDR2 FQNEAQ. CDR3 sequence reads: CASSLDAPFRFTHQPQHF. CDR3 sequence (DNA): TGTGCCAGCAGCTTAGACGCCCCCTTCCGGTTCACGCATCAGCCCCAGCATTTT.

The genes are TRBV15 and TRBJ2-4, with 8 positions matching TRBD2. CDR3 length: 16 residues. The V gene end was trimmed by 3 bases and the J gene end by 3 bases; junction bases not matched to a gene: 7. Per the germline V gene, CDR1 is LNHNV and CDR2 is YYDKDF (reference sequence). CDR3 nucleotide sequence: TGTGCCACCAGCAGGGAGCGGGAGTGGAGCAAAAACATTCAGTACTTC. Protein product: CATSREREWSKNIQYF.

The rearrangement links TRBV6-5 to TRBJ1-4; 8 bases match TRBD1. The CDR3 extends over 14 amino acids. Trimming at V came to 10 bases and at J to 6 bases, leaving 10 bases not matched to a gene. Germline V gene sequence: CDR1 MNHEY, CDR2 SVGAGI. Written as DNA, the CDR3 is TGTGCCACCTCAAGACAGGGGACCCATGAAAAACTGTTTTTT. Translated, it gives CATSRQGTHEKLFF.

The rearrangement joins TRBV10-3 to TRBJ1-4, with TRBD1 matching 7 bases. This CDR3 region has 15 residues. The germline V gene encodes CDR1 ENHRY and CDR2 SYGVKD. V gave up 6 bases and J gave up 3 bases; unmatched junction bases: 7. In DNA form, the CDR3 reads TGTGCCATCAGCGACAGGGTGATGTCTAATGAAAAACTGTTTTTT. It is translated as CAISDRVMSNEKLFF.

This chain links TRBV2 with TRBJ2-7; TRBD1 is a possible D gene (6 bases). With 4 bases removed from V and 1 base from J, the gap between germline ends came to 8 bases. This CDR3 region has 13 residues. Per the germline V gene, CDR1 is SNHLY and CDR2 is FYNNEI. The CDR3 loop reads CASSARGSYEQYF. The CDR3 DNA reads as TGTGCCAGCAGTGCCAGGGGTTCCTACGAGCAGTACTTC.

This chain connects TRBV6-1 to TRBJ1-2; D remains unclear. Germline values: CDR1 MNHNS, CDR2 SASEGT. This CDR3 spans 14 amino acids. Trimming pared 2 bases from V and 3 bases from J, leaving 10 bases between. This CDR3 reads CASSETLEYYGYTF. The CDR3 region has the DNA TGTGCCAGCAGTGAAACTCTGGAGTACTATGGCTACACCTTC.

This clone was picked up one time. CDR3 DNA sequence: TGTGCCAGCAGCTTGGGAATGCTAGGGGACACAGATAGCAATCAGCCCCAGCATTTT. It yields the protein CASSLGMLGDTDSNQPQHF. The chain uses TRBV5-5 and TRBJ1-5; D perhaps matches TRBD1 (6 bases). V dropped 0 bases and J dropped 0 bases, with 19 bases sitting between them. The length of the CDR3 is 19 residues. CDR1 and CDR2 from the germline V gene are SGHKS and YYEKEE (reference sequence). The whole variable domain, remainder taken from reference TRBV5-5 and TRBJ1-5, is DAGVTQSPTHLIKTRGQQVTLRCSPISGHKSVSWYQQVLGQGPQFIFQYYEKEERGRGNFPDRFSARQFPNYSSELNVNALLLGDSALYLCASSLGMLGDTDSNQPQHFGDGTRLSIL.

This chain uses TRBV5-5 with TRBJ2-7; maybe TRBD2 (6 bases). Trimming left V 0 bases short and J 1 base short, with 8 bases between. This CDR3 comprises 14 residues. Germline-derived CDR1 and CDR2 are SGHKS and YYEKEE (reference sequence). As DNA, the CDR3 is TGTGCCAGCAGCTTGGGGGACTCATCCTACGAGCAGTACTTC. This codes for CASSLGDSSYEQYF.

The V call is TRBV11-2, the J call TRBJ2-1; 8 bases fit TRBD2. This CDR3 contains 17 residues. Germline CDR1 reads SGHAT; CDR2 reads FQNNGV. J was trimmed by 3 bases and V by 2 bases; bases with no gene match: 9. CDR3 sequence reads: CASSLRGRGGHYNEQFF. The CDR3 coding sequence is TGTGCCAGCAGCTTAAGGGGACGCGGGGGGCACTACAATGAGCAGTTCTTC.

The chain carries TRBV4-2 and TRBJ1-3, with TRBD1 matching 7 bases. J lost 0 bases, V lost 4 bases, and 15 bases had no gene match. CDR3 size: 19 residues. The V gene's germline CDR1 is LGHNA and CDR2 YNFKEQ. The CDR3 DNA reads as TGTGCCAGCAGCCCAGGGACAGTCCTGGGTACTCTCTCTGGAAACACCATATATTTT. It yields the protein CASSPGTVLGTLSGNTIYF.

The J gene is TRBJ1-4, the V gene TRBV29-1; perhaps TRBD1 as D (5 bases). Looked up from germline, CDR1 is SQVTM and CDR2 is ANQGSEA. The CDR3 runs to 15 residues. V lost 0 bases to trimming and J lost 5 bases, with 13 bases between them. The DNA of the CDR3 is TGCAGCGTTGAAGATTGGACATTACAGAATGAAAAACTGTTTTTT. It is translated as CSVEDWTLQNEKLFF.

The chain carries TRBV9 and TRBJ1-4; D perhaps matches TRBD1 (6 bases). The ends were cut back, 7 bases at V and 7 bases at J, with 17 bases in the middle. CDR3 length: 14 residues. The germline V gene encodes CDR1 SGDLS and CDR2 YYNGEE. The CDR3 nucleotides read TGTGCCAGCCCTCAGGGGCCTAGGGCTGAAAAACTGTTTTTT. Amino acid sequence: CASPQGPRAEKLFF.

CDR3 coding DNA: TGTGCCAGCAGTGAAGGGACCCGGGGGGATACGCAGTATTTT. It is translated as CASSEGTRGDTQYF. The chain is built from TRBV25-1 and TRBJ2-3; D is perhaps TRBD2 (6 bases). V was clipped by 2 bases and J by 6 bases, with 12 bases between them. The CDR3 contains 14 residues. Germline V gene lookup returns CDR1 MGHDK and CDR2 SYGVNS.

The chain carries TRBV7-2 and TRBJ1-2, with D hard to call. V shed 5 bases and J shed 2 bases, with 9 bases lying between them. Germline CDR1 is SGHTA and CDR2 is FQGNSA. The CDR3 extends over 13 amino acids. The CDR3 DNA is TGTGCCAGCAGCCCAGGTGCGAACTATGGCTACACCTTC. It codes for CASSPGANYGYTF.

The rearrangement joins TRBV27 to TRBJ1-1; 7 bases fit TRBD1. The germline gives CDR1 MNHEY, CDR2 SMNVEV (reference sequence). CDR3 length: 15 amino acids. J lost 6 bases, V lost 6 bases, and 13 bases had no gene match. CDR3 loop: CASSRPGTASPEAFF. The DNA of the CDR3 is TGTGCCAGCAGCCGACCTGGGACAGCTTCCCCTGAAGCTTTCTTT.